The rows below give T cell receptor beta chains drawn from one sample of a study of cytomegalovirus exposure and HLA in healthy donors. Assay: immunoSEQ multiplex PCR; the TCRdb copy retains only in-frame clones and omits some. The table includes some 120,000 clones, just under 80% detected once. Sequenced: PBMCs. Every receptor here comes from a man in his thirties or forties in good health and CMV-seronegative. CDR3s include the opening cysteine and the closing phenylalanine or tryptophan. The D gene is left open where the match is weak. Expanded clones get a size class; other rows say once, few or many, or leave the size out.

V: TRBV28; size: .; J: TRBJ2-7; D: TRBD1; DNA: TGTGCCAGCAGTTCGCTTAAGGGGGCGCAGTACGAGCAGTACTTC; CDR3: CASSSLKGAQYEQYF
V: TRBV28; size: .; J: TRBJ1-5; D: TRBD1; DNA: TGTGCCAGCAGTTTCCTCATTTGGGACAGACGAAATCAGCCCCAGCATTTT; CDR3: CASSFLIWDRRNQPQHF
V: TRBV28; size: .; J: TRBJ1-1; D: .; DNA: TGTGCCAGCAACCCTCCGGGGTCGCAGGTGAGAACTGAAGCTTTCTTT; CDR3: CASNPPGSQVRTEAFF
V: TRBV11-1; size: few; J: TRBJ2-7; D: TRBD1; DNA: TGTGCCAGCAGCCTCTGGTCGGGACAGGGCTACGAGCAGTACTTC; CDR3: CASSLWSGQGYEQYF
V: TRBV27; size: .; J: TRBJ2-1; D: .; DNA: TGTGCCAGCAGTTTTGGGGGCGACTACTCCTACAATGAGCAGTTCTTC; CDR3: CASSFGGDYSYNEQFF
V: TRBV6-6; size: .; J: TRBJ2-1; D: TRBD1; DNA: TGTGCCAGCAGAGGGACAGGGGGTTCGAGTGAGCAGTTCTTC; CDR3: CASRGTGGSSEQFF
V: TRBV5-1; size: .; J: TRBJ2-5; D: .; DNA: TGCGCCAGCAGCCAAGGGGGGGGGCAGGAGACCCAGTACTTC; CDR3: CASSQGGGQETQYF
V: TRBV7-2; size: .; J: TRBJ2-7; D: .; DNA: TGTGCCAGCAGCTTATCATCTAGGACTTACGAGCAGTACTTC; CDR3: CASSLSSRTYEQYF
V: TRBV5-1; size: .; J: TRBJ1-2; D: TRBD1; DNA: TGCGCCAGCAGCTTGGGTGGGACAGGGGGCCGCGGCTACACCTTC; CDR3: CASSLGGTGGRGYTF
V: TRBV6-1; size: .; J: TRBJ1-2; D: .; DNA: TGTGCCAGCACCGGACAGCACTATGGCTACACCTTC; CDR3: CASTGQHYGYTF
V: TRBV28; size: few; J: TRBJ2-7; D: TRBD2; DNA: TGTGCCAGCAGCACAAGCGGGGATACCTACGAGCAGTACTTC; CDR3: CASSTSGDTYEQYF
V: TRBV7-9; size: .; J: TRBJ2-1; D: .; DNA: TGTGCCAGCAGCCCTGGACCGGGGGACTACAATGAGCAGTTCTTC; CDR3: CASSPGPGDYNEQFF
V: TRBV2; size: .; J: TRBJ1-2; D: .; DNA: TGTGCCAGCAGTGATCAGAGGAGCGCCTATGGCTACACCTTC; CDR3: CASSDQRSAYGYTF
V: TRBV18; size: .; J: TRBJ2-3; D: TRBD2; DNA: TGTGCCAGCTCACCCGGGACTAGCGGCCCCCATAGCGCAGATACGCAGTATTTT; CDR3: CASSPGTSGPHSADTQYF
V: TRBV5-1; size: .; J: TRBJ1-5; D: .; DNA: TGCGCCAGCAGCTTGGAAGGGGAAGGTCAGCCCCAGCATTTT; CDR3: CASSLEGEGQPQHF
V: TRBV5-1; size: .; J: TRBJ2-1; D: TRBD2; DNA: TGCGCCAGCAGCGACGGGAGGAGGCCCTACAATGAGCAGTTCTTC; CDR3: CASSDGRRPYNEQFF
V: TRBV6-1; size: .; J: TRBJ2-6; D: .; DNA: TGTGCCAGCAGTGAATTCAGGCAGGCTGGGGCCAACGTCCTGACTTTC; CDR3: CASSEFRQAGANVLTF
V: TRBV7-2; size: few; J: TRBJ1-1; D: .; DNA: TGTGCCAGCAGCGGGAACGGGGTGACTGAAGCTTTCTTT; CDR3: CASSGNGVTEAFF
V: TRBV7-9; size: few; J: TRBJ2-3; D: TRBD2; DNA: TGTGCCAGCAGCTCGCGGGAGCATCGAACAGATACGCAGTATTTT; CDR3: CASSSREHRTDTQYF
V: TRBV7-6; size: .; J: TRBJ1-5; D: .; DNA: TGTGCCAGCAGCCTCGAGACAGTCTCTCAGCCCCAGCATTTT; CDR3: CASSLETVSQPQHF
V: TRBV30; size: .; J: TRBJ2-1; D: TRBD2; DNA: TGTGCCACCAGCGAGCGGGGAAATGAGCAGTTCTTC; CDR3: CATSERGNEQFF
V: TRBV15; size: .; J: TRBJ2-5; D: .; DNA: TGTGCCACCAGAGGGACTGAAGAGACCCAGTACTTC; CDR3: CATRGTEETQYF
V: TRBV11-2; size: few; J: TRBJ2-7; D: TRBD1; DNA: TGTGCCAGCAGCTTAGCCGGGACAGGGTACAGCGAGCAGTACTTC; CDR3: CASSLAGTGYSEQYF
V: TRBV28; size: .; J: TRBJ1-4; D: TRBD1; DNA: TGTGCCAGCAGTTCGGCCGGGACAGACGAAAAACTGTTTTTT; CDR3: CASSSAGTDEKLFF
V: TRBV4-1; size: few; J: TRBJ2-3; D: TRBD1; DNA: TGCGCCAGCAGCCAAGATACTTTTGCGGGACAGGGGACAGATACGCAGTATTTT; CDR3: CASSQDTFAGQGTDTQYF
V: TRBV25-1; size: .; J: TRBJ1-2; D: TRBD1; DNA: TGTGCCAGCAGCCGCTGGGGACAGGGGGTGGATGGCTACACCTTC; CDR3: CASSRWGQGVDGYTF
V: TRBV6-8; size: few; J: TRBJ1-1; D: .; DNA: TGTGCCAAAAAAAGACAGCCTGAAGCTTTCTTT; CDR3: CAKKRQPEAFF
V: TRBV7-8; size: .; J: TRBJ1-5; D: .; DNA: TGTGCCAGCAGCTTGTCCAGGGGCGAAAGATGGCCCCAGCATTTT; CDR3: CASSLSRGERWPQHF
V: TRBV28; size: .; J: TRBJ2-7; D: .; DNA: TGTGCCAGCAGTTCAACTGCTCGCGGGGACTCCTACGAGCAGTACTTC; CDR3: CASSSTARGDSYEQYF